These 8 T cell receptor beta chains were all obtained from the same sample, sequenced in a study of early T cells in non-severe SARS-CoV-2 infection. Each CDR3 protein gets one entry after TCRdb re-called the 5' RACE reads with MiXCR. The data hold 25,000 to 30,000 distinct CDR3 sequences, with less than 10% observed a single time. The specimen sequenced was whole blood. Receptors were obtained from an adult who was a healthcare worker with PCR-confirmed SARS-CoV-2 infection or an uninfected control (not recorded which).

This clonotype occurred a few times. The chain links TRBV10-3 to TRBJ2-7; perhaps TRBD2 as D (6 bases). Trimming pared 6 bases from V and 0 bases from J, leaving 6 bases between. The CDR3 spans 12 residues. Germline loops: CDR1 ENHRY, CDR2 SYGVKD. In nucleotides, the CDR3 is TGTGCCATCAGGACTAGCTCCTACGAGCAGTACTTC. Protein sequence: CAIRTSSYEQYF.

This clonotype occurred many times. V is TRBV11-2 and J is TRBJ2-2; D call uncertain. V dropped 6 bases and J dropped 0 bases, with 8 bases sitting between them. This CDR3 spans 14 amino acids. Germline CDR1 is SGHAT and CDR2 is FQNNGV. The DNA of the CDR3 is TGTGCCAGCAGGAGGTCCCCGAACACCGGGGAGCTGTTTTTT. This encodes CASRRSPNTGELFF.

This clonotype was counted ten times or more. The rearrangement joins TRBV7-2 to TRBJ1-5; 7 nucleotides line up with TRBD1. V dropped 5 bases and J dropped 10; count of bases not matched to a gene: 11. The germline V gene encodes CDR1 SGHTA and CDR2 FQGNSA. This CDR3 comprises 14 residues. The DNA of the CDR3 is TGTGCCAGCAGCCTTCACAGGGGTGGTGACCCCCAGCATTTT. The encoded protein is CASSLHRGGDPQHF.

This chain links TRBV2 with TRBJ2-3, with 9 positions matching TRBD2. The CDR3 extends over 16 amino acids. The germline V gene encodes CDR1 SNHLY and CDR2 FYNNEI. Losses at the gene ends were 6 bases for V and 3 bases for J; bases not matched to a gene: 10. The CDR3 bases are TGTGCCAGCAGGACGGGGAGTAGCGGGGGTACAGATACGCAGTATTTT. Translation gives CASRTGSSGGTDTQYF. Variable domain in full (rest from reference TRBV2 and TRBJ2-3): EPEVTQTPSHQVTQMGQEVILRCVPISNHLYFYWYRQILGQKVEFLVSFYNNEISEKSEIFDDQFSVERPDGSNFTLKIRSTKLEDSAMYFCASRTGSSGGTDTQYFGPGTRLTVL.

This clonotype was seen ten or more times. Here the CDR3 DNA reads TGCGCCAGCAGCCAAGATGGGGCCTATGGCTACACCTTC. Translating it yields CASSQDGAYGYTF. V is TRBV4-1 and J is TRBJ1-2; TRBD1 might be the D (5 bases). The germline V gene encodes CDR1 MGHRA and CDR2 YSYEKL. V lost 0 bases and J 4 bases, leaving 6 bases between the germline ends. The CDR3 covers 13 residues.

As regards this clonotype: A much larger clone differs from this one at a single base, so this may be a read error. The chain links TRBV6-2 or TRBV6-3 to TRBJ2-2, with a possible D match to TRBD1 (6 bases). The CDR3 runs 15 residues. V was shortened by 5 bases and J by 7 bases, with 17 bases between the two germline ends. Germline CDR1 MNHEY, CDR2 SVGEGT. CDR3 sequence reads: CASSNQQGPIGELFF. The CDR3 DNA reads as TGTGCCAGCAGTAACCAACAGGGACCCATCGGGGAGCTGTTTTTT.

This clonotype was found many times. The chain is built from TRBV7-9 and TRBJ1-2; D ambiguous. V lost 5 bases and J lost 4, with 8 bases in between. Per germline, CDR1 SEHNR and CDR2 FQNEAQ (reference sequence). The CDR3 runs to 12 residues. The CDR3 bases are TGTGCCAGCAGCCTGAGGACCTATGGCTACACCTTC. This sequence encodes CASSLRTYGYTF.

This clonotype was detected a few times. The chain is built from TRBV3-1 and TRBJ1-6; the match to TRBD1 covers 9 bases. The CDR3 runs to 16 residues. Germline V gene sequence: CDR1 LGHDT, CDR2 YNNKEL (reference sequence). With 3 bases clipped from V and 10 bases from J, the junction kept 10 bases outside the gene matches. This CDR3 reads CASSQGNTGGKSPLHF. DNA for the CDR3: TGTGCCAGCAGCCAGGGCAACACAGGGGGCAAATCACCCCTCCACTTT.